Below are 22 T cell receptor beta chains sequenced from a single sample in a study of T cell responses to AZD1222 COVID-19 vaccine. Produced via immunoSEQ multiplex PCR; TCRdb's table is partial and in-frame only. The table has about 120,000 clones, about 90% seen once. The sample was peripheral blood, taken on day 0 of AZD1222 vaccination. The receptors were sampled from an adult in good health.

This chain connects TRBV4-1 to TRBJ2-3, with 9 bases identical to TRBD2. The germline gives CDR1 MGHRA, CDR2 YSYEKL. The CDR3 consists of 21 residues. The V segment lost 0 bases and the J segment 0 bases; nucleotides outside the gene matches: 16. CDR3 sequence reads: CASSQDVSREGRGASTDTQYF. The DNA of the CDR3 is TGCGCCAGCAGCCAAGACGTCTCGCGGGAGGGCCGAGGGGCTAGCACAGATACGCAGTATTTT.

The chain carries TRBV5-1 and TRBJ2-2; D gene ambiguous. Trimming left V 4 bases short and J 4 bases short, with 14 bases between. Germline assignment: CDR1 SGHRS and CDR2 YFSETQ. The CDR3 is 15 amino acids. CDR3 sequence reads: CASSPDDIFTGELFF. CDR3 DNA: TGCGCCAGCAGCCCGGACGACATCTTCACCGGGGAGCTGTTTTTT.

The rearrangement uses TRBV28 and TRBJ2-7; 10 nucleotides align to TRBD2. J gave up 3 bases and V 3 bases, and 11 bases lay outside the gene matches. This CDR3 has 17 amino acids. In germline, CDR1 is MDHEN, CDR2 SYDVKM. The CDR3 loop reads CASSFSLAGERSYEQYF. CDR3 DNA: TGTGCCAGCAGTTTCTCGCTAGCGGGAGAGAGGAGCTACGAGCAGTACTTC.

The chain has TRBV7-6 and TRBJ1-6; D may be TRBD1 (5 bases). The germline gives CDR1 SGHVS, CDR2 FNYEAQ. V was shortened by 5 bases and J by 6 bases, with 8 bases between the two germline ends. The length of the CDR3 is 13 residues. The CDR3 DNA sequence: TGTGCCAGCAGCCCGGGGGTTAATTCACCCCTCCACTTT. This encodes CASSPGVNSPLHF.

The rearrangement uses TRBV2 and TRBJ1-1; D remains ambiguous. The CDR3 is 13 amino acids. Germline V gene sequence: CDR1 SNHLY, CDR2 FYNNEI. Trimming took off 5 bases at V and 4 bases at J, with 11 bases between the two ends. The CDR3 sequence is CASSPPGPTEAFF. DNA for the CDR3: TGTGCCAGCAGTCCCCCCGGGCCCACTGAAGCTTTCTTT. Full variable domain (rest looked up from reference TRBV2 and TRBJ1-1): EPEVTQTPSHQVTQMGQEVILRCVPISNHLYFYWYRQILGQKVEFLVSFYNNEISEKSEIFDDQFSVERPDGSNFTLKIRSTKLEDSAMYFCASSPPGPTEAFFGQGTRLTVV.

The chain links TRBV7-6 to TRBJ1-4; D not resolved. The CDR3 runs 14 residues. CDR1 is SGHVS and CDR2 is FNYEAQ in the germline V gene. Deletions cut 5 bases from V and 0 bases from J, with 7 bases between. CDR3 loop: CASSAEATNEKLFF. In DNA, the CDR3 is TGTGCCAGCAGCGCAGAAGCAACTAATGAAAAACTGTTTTTT.

This clone is a singleton in its sample. CDR3 coding DNA: TGTGCCAGCAGCGAAACTAGCGGGAACTACGAGCAGTACTTC. Protein product: CASSETSGNYEQYF. This chain joins TRBV9 and TRBJ2-7, with 10 bases lining up with TRBD2. Germline values: CDR1 SGDLS, CDR2 YYNGEE. V lost 3 bases and J lost 3; bases outside the gene matches: 3. This CDR3 contains 14 residues. Full variable domain (rest looked up from reference TRBV9 and TRBJ2-7): DSGVTQTPKHLITATGQRVTLRCSPRSGDLSVYWYQQSLDQGLQFLIQYYNGEERAKGNILERFSAQQFPDLHSELNLSSLELGDSALYFCASSETSGNYEQYFGPGTRLTVT.

Relative to its sample, this clone is medium-sized (0.01 to 0.1%). The rearrangement joins TRBV7-8 to TRBJ2-1; weak D call: TRBD1 (6 bases). The ends were cut back, 6 bases at V and 3 bases at J, with 12 bases in the middle. The germline V gene encodes CDR1 SGHVS and CDR2 FQNEAQ. CDR3 length equals 14 residues. The CDR3 reads CASSHEDSYNEQFF. CDR3 nucleotide sequence: TGTGCCAGCAGTCATGAGGACAGCTACAATGAGCAGTTCTTC.

The V gene is TRBV6-1, the J gene TRBJ2-2, with D perhaps TRBD2 (5 bases). The CDR3 is made up of 14 amino acids. Looked up from germline, CDR1 is MNHNS and CDR2 is SASEGT. V was shortened by 3 bases and J by 3 bases, with 8 bases between the two germline ends. CDR3 bases: TGTGCCAGCAGTGAGGGTAGCGACACCGGGGAGCTGTTTTTT. Its protein product is CASSEGSDTGELFF.

The CDR3 sequence is CASAGSPYNEQFF. In DNA form, the CDR3 reads TGTGCCTCAGCGGGGTCCCCCTACAATGAGCAGTTCTTC. The V call is TRBV28, the J call TRBJ2-1, with TRBD2 matching 7 bases. Germline V gene data show CDR1 as MDHEN and CDR2 as SYDVKM. The CDR3 is 13 amino acids. The V gene end was trimmed by 11 bases and the J gene end by 2 bases; junction bases not matched to a gene: 6.

This clone showed up just once. The V and J genes are TRBV24-1 and TRBJ2-5; 13 nucleotides line up with TRBD2. The CDR3 is made up of 17 amino acids. Germline trimming cut 2 bases from V and 1 base from J; bases unmatched to any gene: 3. Germline lookup yields CDR1 KGHDR and CDR2 SFDVKD. The CDR3 DNA reads TGTGCCACCAGTGATTCCCGGACTAGCGGGGGCCAAGAGACCCAGTACTTC. Its translation: CATSDSRTSGGQETQYF.

This chain uses TRBV9 with TRBJ2-3; D not certain. The CDR3 totals 17 residues. Germline CDR1 is SGDLS and CDR2 is YYNGEE. The ends were cut back, 1 base at V and 1 base at J, with 16 bases in the middle. As DNA, the CDR3 is TGTGCCAGCAGCGTATCTCTAGTATTAGGAGGCACAGATACGCAGTATTTT. It encodes CASSVSLVLGGTDTQYF. Complete variable domain (other parts from reference TRBV9 and TRBJ2-3): DSGVTQTPKHLITATGQRVTLRCSPRSGDLSVYWYQQSLDQGLQFLIQYYNGEERAKGNILERFSAQQFPDLHSELNLSSLELGDSALYFCASSVSLVLGGTDTQYFGPGTRLTVL.

The chain is built from TRBV4-1 and TRBJ1-6; 8 nucleotides match TRBD1. CDR1 is MGHRA, CDR2 YSYEKL, per germline. The CDR3 length is 19 residues. V was pared by 0 bases and J by 0 bases, with 7 bases of the junction left unmatched. CDR3 sequence reads: CASSQDGYRGSSYNSPLHF. In DNA form, the CDR3 reads TGCGCCAGCAGCCAAGATGGCTACAGGGGGAGCTCCTATAATTCACCCCTCCACTTT.

The chain combines TRBV5-4 with TRBJ2-5; D remains unclear. Germline assignment: CDR1 SGHNT and CDR2 YYREEE (reference sequence). The CDR3 runs to 12 residues. V gave up 6 bases and J gave up 1 base, with 7 bases separating them. The CDR3 coding sequence is TGTGCCAGCATCAACCCCCAAGAGACCCAGTACTTC. Protein product: CASINPQETQYF.

V gene TRBV5-5 combines with J gene TRBJ2-7; D is possibly TRBD1 (6 bases). This CDR3 is 14 amino acids long. V was cut by 0 bases and J by 6 bases, with 13 bases left in between. The germline V gene has CDR1 SGHKS and CDR2 YYEKEE (reference sequence). The chain's CDR3 is CASSLVFRGSEQYF. The CDR3 DNA follows: TGTGCCAGCAGCTTGGTATTCAGGGGAAGCGAGCAGTACTTC. Combining the CDR3 with reference TRBV5-5 and TRBJ2-7 gives the whole variable domain DAGVTQSPTHLIKTRGQQVTLRCSPISGHKSVSWYQQVLGQGPQFIFQYYEKEERGRGNFPDRFSARQFPNYSSELNVNALLLGDSALYLCASSLVFRGSEQYFGPGTRLTVT.

This chain uses TRBV25-1 with TRBJ1-5, with no clear D. CDR1 and CDR2 (germline): MGHDK, SYGVNS. Deletions cut 5 bases from V and 3 bases from J, with 8 bases between. There are 13 residues in the CDR3. CDR3 region: CASSPGNNQPQHF. In DNA form, the CDR3 reads TGTGCCAGCAGTCCCGGGAACAATCAGCCCCAGCATTTT.

This chain uses TRBV7-7 with TRBJ2-3; D gene ambiguous. Germline CDR1 is SSHAT and CDR2 is FNYEAQ (reference sequence). The CDR3 is 17 residues long. CDR3 amino acids: CGVLAVGVRGRTDTQYF. The CDR3 nucleotides are TGTGGAGTCCTGGCGGTAGGTGTCCGTGGACGCACAGATACGCAGTATTTT.

This chain links TRBV21-1 with TRBJ1-1. TRBV21-1 is reported as a pseudogene. The CDR3 has 10 amino acids. The chain's CDR3 is CASRKPEAFF. The CDR3 bases are TGTGCCAGCAGAAAACCTGAAGCTTTCTTT.

The rearrangement links TRBV7-2 to TRBJ1-2; D is perhaps TRBD1 (6 bases). The CDR3 spans 15 residues. CDR1 SGHTA and CDR2 FQGNSA come from the germline V gene. With 4 bases removed from V and 0 bases from J, the gap between germline ends came to 12 bases. The chain's CDR3 is CASSSGTQPNYGYTF. The CDR3 DNA follows: TGTGCCAGCAGCTCGGGGACACAGCCTAACTATGGCTACACCTTC.

The chain carries TRBV15 and TRBJ2-7; a weak D match, TRBD2 (5 bases). V was shortened by 0 bases and J by 3 bases, with 9 bases between the two germline ends. Germline V gives CDR1 LNHNV, CDR2 YYDKDF (reference sequence). CDR3 length equals 14 residues. DNA for the CDR3: TGTGCCACCAGCAGAGAACAACTAGACTACGAGCAGTACTTC. Translated, it gives CATSREQLDYEQYF.

This clone was seen a few times. This chain links TRBV5-4 with TRBJ2-4; possible D gene TRBD1, 6 bases. This CDR3 contains 13 residues. CDR1 is SGHNT, CDR2 YYREEE, per germline (reference sequence). The V end lost 4 bases, the J end lost 16 bases, and 21 bases lay between the germline ends. CDR3 amino acids: CASSTTVRDTIYF. As DNA, the CDR3 is TGTGCCAGCAGCACAACGGTACGGGACACCATATACTTC.

The chain couples TRBV5-5 to TRBJ1-5; 9 bases align to TRBD1. From germline, CDR1 is SGHKS and CDR2 YYEKEE (reference sequence). Trimming cost V 3 bases and J 7 bases; bases outside gene matches: 8. The CDR3 loop spans 15 amino acids. CDR3 protein: CASSWTGDNRQPQHF. CDR3 DNA sequence: TGTGCCAGCAGCTGGACAGGGGATAACAGACAGCCCCAGCATTTT. The complete variable domain, with remaining parts taken from reference TRBV5-5 and TRBJ1-5, reads DAGVTQSPTHLIKTRGQQVTLRCSPISGHKSVSWYQQVLGQGPQFIFQYYEKEERGRGNFPDRFSARQFPNYSSELNVNALLLGDSALYLCASSWTGDNRQPQHFGDGTRLSIL.